This T cell receptor (beta chain) was retrieved from a study of T cells after yellow fever vaccination. Production of TCR cDNA was by 5'RACE template switching, which also added a universal primer site and UMIs. TCRdb redid the calling of the 5' RACE reads with MiXCR, one entry per CDR3 protein. The sample has 550,000 or so distinct CDR3 sequences, 15% to 20% seen once. Study observations and caveats: Few clonotypes appeared in both CD4 and CD8 compartments. Booster sampling recovered most clones from primary vaccination (approximately 97% CD4, over 75% CD8). Abundant clonotypes from the bulk population could get into FACS-sorted repertoires as contaminants.

Concerning this clonotype: The antigen remains undetermined.

This sequence originates from a man under 40 who received the YFV17D yellow fever vaccine. The specimen was PBMCs, collected 15 days after the yellow fever booster vaccination.

The CDR3 loop is CASSQDENSFYGYTF. For the CDR3, the DNA is TGCGCCAGCAGCCAAGATGAAAATAGCTTCTATGGCTACACCTTC. This chain links TRBV4-3 with TRBJ1-2; D not certain. The CDR3 covers 15 residues. From germline, CDR1 is LGHNA and CDR2 YSLEER. The V gene lost 0 bases and the J gene lost 4 bases, with 12 bases spanning the gap.